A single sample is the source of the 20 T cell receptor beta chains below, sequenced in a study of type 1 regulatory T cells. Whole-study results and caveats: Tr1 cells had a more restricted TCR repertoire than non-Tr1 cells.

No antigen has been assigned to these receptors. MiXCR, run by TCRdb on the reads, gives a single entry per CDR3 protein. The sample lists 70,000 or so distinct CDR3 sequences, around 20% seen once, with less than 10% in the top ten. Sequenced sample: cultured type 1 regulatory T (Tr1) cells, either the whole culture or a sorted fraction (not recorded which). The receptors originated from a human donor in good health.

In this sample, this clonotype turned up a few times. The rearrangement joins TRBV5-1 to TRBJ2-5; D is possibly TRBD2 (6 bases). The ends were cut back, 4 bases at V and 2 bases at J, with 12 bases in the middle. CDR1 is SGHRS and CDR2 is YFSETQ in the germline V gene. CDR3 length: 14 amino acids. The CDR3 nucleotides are TGCGCCAGCAGCGCCCTAGCGATTCAAGAGACCCAGTACTTC. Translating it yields CASSALAIQETQYF. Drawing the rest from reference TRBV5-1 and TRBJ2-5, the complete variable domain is KAGVTQTPRYLIKTRGQQVTLSCSPISGHRSVSWYQQTPGQGLQFLFEYFSETQRNKGNFPGRFSGRQFSNSRSEMNVSTLELGDSALYLCASSALAIQETQYFGPGTRLLVL.

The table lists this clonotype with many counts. CDR3 sequence: CASKGLAGGSDTQYF. The CDR3 nucleotides are TGCGCCAGCAAGGGTCTTGCGGGAGGCTCAGATACGCAGTATTTT. The chain has TRBV5-1 and TRBJ2-3; 8 bases line up with TRBD2. J was trimmed by 4 bases and V by 6 bases; bases with no gene match: 10. This CDR3 contains 15 residues. CDR1 and CDR2 from the germline V gene are SGHRS and YFSETQ.

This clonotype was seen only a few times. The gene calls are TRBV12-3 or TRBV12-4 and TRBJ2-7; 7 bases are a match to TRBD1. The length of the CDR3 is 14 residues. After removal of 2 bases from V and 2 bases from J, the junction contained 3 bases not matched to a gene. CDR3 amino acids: CASSLLGTAYEQYF. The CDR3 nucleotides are TGTGCCAGCAGTTTATTAGGGACAGCCTACGAGCAGTACTTC.

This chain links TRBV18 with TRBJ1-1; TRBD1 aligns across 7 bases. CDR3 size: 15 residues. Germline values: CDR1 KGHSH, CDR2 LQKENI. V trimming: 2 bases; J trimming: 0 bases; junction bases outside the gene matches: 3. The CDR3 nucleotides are TGTGCCAGCTCACCAAACAGGGGCATGAACACTGAAGCTTTCTTT. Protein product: CASSPNRGMNTEAFF.

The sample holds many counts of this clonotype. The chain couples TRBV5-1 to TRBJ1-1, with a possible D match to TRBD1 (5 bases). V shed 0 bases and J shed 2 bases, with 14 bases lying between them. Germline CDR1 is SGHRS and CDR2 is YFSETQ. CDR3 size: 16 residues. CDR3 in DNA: TGCGCCAGCAGCTTGGCCGGGTCGAGGGGTAACACTGAAGCTTTCTTT. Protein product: CASSLAGSRGNTEAFF.

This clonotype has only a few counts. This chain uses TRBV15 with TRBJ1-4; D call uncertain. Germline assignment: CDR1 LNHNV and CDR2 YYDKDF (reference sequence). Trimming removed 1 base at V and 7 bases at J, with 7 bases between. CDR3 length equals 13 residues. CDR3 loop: CATSRVPGEKLFF. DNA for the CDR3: TGTGCCACCAGCAGAGTTCCCGGTGAAAAACTGTTTTTT.

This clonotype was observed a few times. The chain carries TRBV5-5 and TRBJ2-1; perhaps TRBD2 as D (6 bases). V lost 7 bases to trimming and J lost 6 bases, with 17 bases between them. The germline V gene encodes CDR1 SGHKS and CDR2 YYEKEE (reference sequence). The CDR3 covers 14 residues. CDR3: CASGRRQGGNEQFF. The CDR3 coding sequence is TGTGCCAGCGGGAGGCGGCAGGGAGGCAATGAGCAGTTCTTC.

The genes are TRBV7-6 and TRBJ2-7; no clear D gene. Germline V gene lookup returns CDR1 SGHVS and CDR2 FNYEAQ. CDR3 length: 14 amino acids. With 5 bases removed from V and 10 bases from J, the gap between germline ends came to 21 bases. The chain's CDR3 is CASSTAASRFVQYF. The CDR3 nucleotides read TGTGCCAGCAGCACGGCCGCTTCTAGGTTCGTCCAGTACTTC.

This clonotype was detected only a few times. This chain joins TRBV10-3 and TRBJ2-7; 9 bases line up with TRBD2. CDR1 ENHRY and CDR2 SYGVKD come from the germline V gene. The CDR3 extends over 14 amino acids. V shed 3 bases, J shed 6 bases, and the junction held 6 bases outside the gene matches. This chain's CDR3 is CAISDGLAGTEQYF. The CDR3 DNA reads TGTGCCATCAGTGACGGTCTAGCGGGAACCGAGCAGTACTTC.

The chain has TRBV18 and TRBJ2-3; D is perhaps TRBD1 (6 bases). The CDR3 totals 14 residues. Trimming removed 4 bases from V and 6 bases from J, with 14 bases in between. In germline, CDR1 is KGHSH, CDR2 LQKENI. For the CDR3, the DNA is TGTGCCAGCTCACTTTCTGGGGGCGAGGATACGCAGTATTTT. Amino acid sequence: CASSLSGGEDTQYF. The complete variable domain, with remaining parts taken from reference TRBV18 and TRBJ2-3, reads NAGVMQNPRHLVRRRGQEARLRCSPMKGHSHVYWYRQLPEEGLKFMVYLQKENIIDESGMPKERFSAEFPKEGPSILRIQQVVRGDSAAYFCASSLSGGEDTQYFGPGTRLTVL.

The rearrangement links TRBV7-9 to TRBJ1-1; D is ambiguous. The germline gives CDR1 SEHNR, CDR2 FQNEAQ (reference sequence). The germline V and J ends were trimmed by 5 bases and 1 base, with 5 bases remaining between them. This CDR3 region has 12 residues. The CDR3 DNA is TGTGCCAGCAGCCGTGGGAACACTGAAGCTTTCTTT. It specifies CASSRGNTEAFF. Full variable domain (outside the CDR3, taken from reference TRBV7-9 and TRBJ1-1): DTGVSQNPRHKITKRGQNVTFRCDPISEHNRLYWYRQTLGQGPEFLTYFQNEAQLEKSRLLSDRFSAERPKGSFSTLEIQRTEQGDSAMYLCASSRGNTEAFFGQGTRLTVV.

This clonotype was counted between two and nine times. The DNA of the CDR3 is TGCGCCAGCAGCCCAGCCGGGACAGGGCTCTACGAGCAGTACTTC. This sequence encodes CASSPAGTGLYEQYF. This chain links TRBV5-1 with TRBJ2-7, with TRBD1 matching over 9 bases. J lost 3 bases, V lost 4 bases, and 8 bases had no gene match. The germline V gene has CDR1 SGHRS and CDR2 YFSETQ. The length of the CDR3 is 15 residues. Based on the CDR3 plus reference TRBV5-1 and TRBJ2-7, the full variable domain is KAGVTQTPRYLIKTRGQQVTLSCSPISGHRSVSWYQQTPGQGLQFLFEYFSETQRNKGNFPGRFSGRQFSNSRSEMNVSTLELGDSALYLCASSPAGTGLYEQYFGPGTRLTVT.

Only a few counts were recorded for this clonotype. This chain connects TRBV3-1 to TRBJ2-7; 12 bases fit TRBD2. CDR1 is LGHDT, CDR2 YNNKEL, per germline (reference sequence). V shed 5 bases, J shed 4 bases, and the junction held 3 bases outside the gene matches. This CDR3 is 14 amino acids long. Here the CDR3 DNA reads TGTGCCAGCAGCGCGACTAGCGGGAGTTACGAGCAGTACTTC. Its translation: CASSATSGSYEQYF.

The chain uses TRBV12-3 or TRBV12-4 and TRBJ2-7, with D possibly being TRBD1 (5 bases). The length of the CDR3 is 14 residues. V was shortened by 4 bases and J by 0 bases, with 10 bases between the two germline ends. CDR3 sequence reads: CASSSRTHSYEQYF. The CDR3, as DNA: TGTGCCAGCAGTTCGCGGACACACTCCTACGAGCAGTACTTC.

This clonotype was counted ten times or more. Here the CDR3 DNA reads TGTGCCAGCAGCTTAGAGTGGAGGCGATCAGATACGCAGTATTTT. This encodes CASSLEWRRSDTQYF. The chain carries TRBV7-9 and TRBJ2-3, with D maybe TRBD2 (5 bases). CDR1 and CDR2 (germline): SEHNR, FQNEAQ (reference sequence). The CDR3 is 15 amino acids. V lost 1 base, J lost 4 bases, and 12 bases lay in between.

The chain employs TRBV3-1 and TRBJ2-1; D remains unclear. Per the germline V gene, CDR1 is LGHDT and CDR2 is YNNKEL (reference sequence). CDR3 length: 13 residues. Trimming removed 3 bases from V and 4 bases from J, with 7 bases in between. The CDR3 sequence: CASSQREYNEQFF. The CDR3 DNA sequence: TGTGCCAGCAGCCAGCGAGAATACAATGAGCAGTTCTTC.

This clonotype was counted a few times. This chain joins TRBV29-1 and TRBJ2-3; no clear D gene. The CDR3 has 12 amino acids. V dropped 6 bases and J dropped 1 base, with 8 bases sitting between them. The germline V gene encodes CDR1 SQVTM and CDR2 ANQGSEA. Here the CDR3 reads CSVRAGTDTQYF. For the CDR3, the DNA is TGCAGCGTCCGCGCGGGCACAGATACGCAGTATTTT.

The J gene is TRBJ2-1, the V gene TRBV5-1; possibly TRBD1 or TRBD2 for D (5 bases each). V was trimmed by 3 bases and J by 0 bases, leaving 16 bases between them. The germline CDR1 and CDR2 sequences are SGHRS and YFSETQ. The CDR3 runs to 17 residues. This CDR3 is CASSWGSSTSSYNEQFF. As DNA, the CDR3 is TGCGCCAGCAGCTGGGGGAGTAGCACGAGCTCCTACAATGAGCAGTTCTTC.

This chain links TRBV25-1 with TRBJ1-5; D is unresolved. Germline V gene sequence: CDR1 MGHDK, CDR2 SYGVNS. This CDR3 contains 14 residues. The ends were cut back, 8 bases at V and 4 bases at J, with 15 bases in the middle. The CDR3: CASPTRLRNQPQHF. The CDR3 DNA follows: TGTGCCAGCCCGACAAGGCTTAGGAATCAGCCCCAGCATTTT.

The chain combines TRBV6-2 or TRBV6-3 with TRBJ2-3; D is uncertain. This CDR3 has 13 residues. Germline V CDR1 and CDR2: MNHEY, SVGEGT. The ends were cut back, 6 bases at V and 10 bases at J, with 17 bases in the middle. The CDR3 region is CASSLPGPPSQYF. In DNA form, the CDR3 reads TGTGCCAGCAGCCTCCCGGGCCCTCCCTCGCAGTATTTT.